This note documents a single TCR beta chain sequence. Its antigen is still unknown. Stability of Graves' hyperthyroidism was defined as absent ophthalmopathy progression within 18 months. Exclusions: uncontrolled infection, other autoimmune disease, pregnancy, lactation. The germline V gene has CDR1 SQVTM and CDR2 ANQGSEA. J gave up 1 base and V 1 base, and 5 bases lay outside the gene matches. There are 18 residues in the CDR3. The source material, RNA transcripts, was used to amplify TCR beta CDR3 regions. The HTBI primer set was used in a first-round RT-PCR of the TCR CDR3. Using its own MiXCR run on the multiplex PCR reads, TCRdb lists one record per CDR3 protein. The table has 400,000 to 500,000 distinct CDR3 sequences, around 15% seen once. This sample was included in a study of T cells in Graves' hyperthyroidism and ophthalmopathy. The study's findings and limits: Patients with ophthalmopathy were separated from those with stable hyperthyroidism by a 13 V-J model. Blood held most thyroid clonotypes expanded above 0.001 frequency.

The receptor was isolated from a woman in her late teens or twenties with Graves' hyperthyroidism. The sample was blood. V and J are TRBV29-1 and TRBJ2-1, with 15 bases aligning to TRBD2. DNA for the CDR3: TGCAGCGTTGAAGGTGGGACTAGCGGGAGGATGTCCTACAATGAGCAGTTCTTC. This gives the protein CSVEGGTSGRMSYNEQFF.